This T cell receptor beta chain was sequenced during a study of CD4 T cells in relation to SARS-CoV-2 and coronaviruses. Germline CDR1 reads SEHNR; CDR2 reads FQNEAQ (reference sequence). The CDR3 length is 14 residues. The V segment lost 5 bases and the J segment 6 bases; nucleotides outside the gene matches: 9. This clone occurred a few times. Unexposed donor CD4+ T cells date from about 2011-2018, before the COVID-19 pandemic. TCRdb keeps only in-frame clones here, not all; method: immunoSEQ multiplex PCR. The table shows tens of thousands of clones, with more than 80% occurring only once. This TCR came from a human donor in good health. The V call is TRBV7-9, the J call TRBJ2-7; 8 bases match TRBD1. The material sequenced was memory CD4+ T cells from PBMCs. The CDR3 reads CASSPRTGIGEQYF. The CDR3 DNA follows: TGTGCCAGCAGCCCCAGGACAGGGATCGGCGAGCAGTACTTC.